This T cell receptor beta chain was captured by sequencing in a study of blood T cell repertoires in COVID-19. Study at large: The United States, Italy and Spain were the sources of the acute and convalescent COVID-19 samples. T cells, B-cell-depleted T cells, or PBMCs supplied cDNA or gDNA.

This clone was counted a few times. Repertoires were generated with immunoSEQ multiplex PCR, while TCRdb's copy carries only in-frame clones and drops some. The table lists about 12,000 clones, 60% to 75% of them singletons, with 5% to 7% in the top ten. Trimming pared 0 bases from V and 2 bases from J, leaving 11 bases between. Germline assignment: CDR1 GTSNPN and CDR2 SVGIG (reference sequence). There are 14 residues in the CDR3. This receptor was obtained from a man aged 60 to 75 with COVID-19, enrolled during active disease. The chain carries TRBV30 and TRBJ2-7; D gene uncertain. Source material: peripheral blood. DNA of the CDR3: TGTGCCTGGAGTGTAGTTCCAGGCACCTACGAGCAGTACTTC. Encoded protein: CAWSVVPGTYEQYF.